One and the same sample provided the 2 T cell receptor beta chains below, sequenced in a study of T cell responses to AZD1222 COVID-19 vaccine. Some clones are missing from TCRdb's copy, which holds only in-frame ones; the method was immunoSEQ multiplex PCR. Counted here are 130,000 or so clones, around 90% occurring once; the ten biggest clones make up around 5%. Sequences were derived from peripheral blood, sampled 28 days after the second AZD1222 dose. These receptors all come from an adult who received the AZD1222 COVID-19 vaccine.

CDR3 sequence reads: CASSRLGGKAEAFF. For the CDR3, the DNA is TGCGCCAGCAGCAGATTGGGGGGGAAGGCTGAAGCTTTCTTT. The rearrangement joins TRBV5-1 to TRBJ1-1, with TRBD1 as a possible D gene (5 bases). This CDR3 is built from 14 residues. The V and J ends lost 4 bases and 6 bases respectively, with 16 bases between them. Per the germline V gene, CDR1 is SGHRS and CDR2 is YFSETQ.

CDR3 loop: CASSPTPGRSNQPQHF. In nucleotides, the CDR3 is TGTGCCAGTAGTCCCACCCCAGGACGGAGCAATCAGCCCCAGCATTTT. This rearrangement joins TRBV19 to TRBJ1-5; D uncertain. V shed 5 bases and J shed 1 base, with 15 bases lying between them. The germline gives CDR1 LNHDA, CDR2 SQIVND (reference sequence). The CDR3 covers 16 residues.